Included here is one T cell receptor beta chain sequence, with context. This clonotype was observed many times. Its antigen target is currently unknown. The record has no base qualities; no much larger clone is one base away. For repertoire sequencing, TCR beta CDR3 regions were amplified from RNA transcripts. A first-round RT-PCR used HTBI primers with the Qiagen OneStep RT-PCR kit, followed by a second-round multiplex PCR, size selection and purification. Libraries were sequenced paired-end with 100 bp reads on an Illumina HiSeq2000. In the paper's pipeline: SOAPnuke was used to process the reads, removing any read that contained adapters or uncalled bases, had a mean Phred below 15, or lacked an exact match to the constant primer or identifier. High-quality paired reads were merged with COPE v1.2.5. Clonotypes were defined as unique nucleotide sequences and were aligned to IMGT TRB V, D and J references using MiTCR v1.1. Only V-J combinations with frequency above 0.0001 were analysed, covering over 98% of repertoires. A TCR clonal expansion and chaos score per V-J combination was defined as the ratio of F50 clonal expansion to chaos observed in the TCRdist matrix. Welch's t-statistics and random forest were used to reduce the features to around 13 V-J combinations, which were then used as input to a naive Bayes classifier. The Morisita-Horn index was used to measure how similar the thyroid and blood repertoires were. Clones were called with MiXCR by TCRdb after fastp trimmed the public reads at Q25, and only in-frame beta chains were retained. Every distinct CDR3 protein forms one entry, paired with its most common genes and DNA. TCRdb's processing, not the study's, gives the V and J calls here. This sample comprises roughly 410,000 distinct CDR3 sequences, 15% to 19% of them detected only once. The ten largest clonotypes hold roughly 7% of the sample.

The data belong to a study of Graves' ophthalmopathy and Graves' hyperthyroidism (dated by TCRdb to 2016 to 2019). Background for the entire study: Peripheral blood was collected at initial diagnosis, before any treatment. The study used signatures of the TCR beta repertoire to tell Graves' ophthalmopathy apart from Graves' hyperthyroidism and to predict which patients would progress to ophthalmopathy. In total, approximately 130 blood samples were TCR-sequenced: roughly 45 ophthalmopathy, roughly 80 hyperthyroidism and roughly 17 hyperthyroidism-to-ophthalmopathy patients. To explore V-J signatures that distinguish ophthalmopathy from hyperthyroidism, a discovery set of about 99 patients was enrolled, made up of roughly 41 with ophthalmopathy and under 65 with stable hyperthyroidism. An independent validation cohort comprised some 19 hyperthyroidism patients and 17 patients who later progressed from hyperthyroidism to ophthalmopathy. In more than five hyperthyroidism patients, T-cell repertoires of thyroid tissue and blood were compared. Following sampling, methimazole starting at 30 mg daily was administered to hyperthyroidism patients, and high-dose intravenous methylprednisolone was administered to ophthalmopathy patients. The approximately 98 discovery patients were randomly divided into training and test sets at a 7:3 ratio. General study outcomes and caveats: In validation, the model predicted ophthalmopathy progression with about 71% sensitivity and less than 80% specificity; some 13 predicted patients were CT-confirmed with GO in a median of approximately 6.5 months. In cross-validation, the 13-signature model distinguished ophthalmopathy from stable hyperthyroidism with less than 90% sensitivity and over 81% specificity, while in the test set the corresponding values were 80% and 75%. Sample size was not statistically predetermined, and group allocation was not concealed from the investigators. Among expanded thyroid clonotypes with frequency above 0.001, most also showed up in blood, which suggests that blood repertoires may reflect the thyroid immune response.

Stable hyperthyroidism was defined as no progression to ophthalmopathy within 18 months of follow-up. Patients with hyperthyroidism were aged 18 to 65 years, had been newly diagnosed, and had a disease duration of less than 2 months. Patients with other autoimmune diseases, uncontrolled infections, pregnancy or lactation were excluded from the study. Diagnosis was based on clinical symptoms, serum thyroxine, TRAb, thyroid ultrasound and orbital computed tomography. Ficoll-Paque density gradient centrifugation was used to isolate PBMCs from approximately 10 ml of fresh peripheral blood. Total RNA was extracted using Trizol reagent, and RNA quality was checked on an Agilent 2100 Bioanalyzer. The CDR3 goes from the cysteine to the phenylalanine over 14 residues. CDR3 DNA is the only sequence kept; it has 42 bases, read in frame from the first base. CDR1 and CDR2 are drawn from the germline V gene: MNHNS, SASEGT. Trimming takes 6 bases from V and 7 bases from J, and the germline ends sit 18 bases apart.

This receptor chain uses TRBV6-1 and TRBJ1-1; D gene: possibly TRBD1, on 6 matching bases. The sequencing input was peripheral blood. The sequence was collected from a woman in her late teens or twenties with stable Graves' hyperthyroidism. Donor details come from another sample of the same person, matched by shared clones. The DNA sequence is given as TGTGCCAGCAGAGGACGACAGGCCGGTTATGAAGCTTTCTTT. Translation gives CASRGRQAGYEAFF.